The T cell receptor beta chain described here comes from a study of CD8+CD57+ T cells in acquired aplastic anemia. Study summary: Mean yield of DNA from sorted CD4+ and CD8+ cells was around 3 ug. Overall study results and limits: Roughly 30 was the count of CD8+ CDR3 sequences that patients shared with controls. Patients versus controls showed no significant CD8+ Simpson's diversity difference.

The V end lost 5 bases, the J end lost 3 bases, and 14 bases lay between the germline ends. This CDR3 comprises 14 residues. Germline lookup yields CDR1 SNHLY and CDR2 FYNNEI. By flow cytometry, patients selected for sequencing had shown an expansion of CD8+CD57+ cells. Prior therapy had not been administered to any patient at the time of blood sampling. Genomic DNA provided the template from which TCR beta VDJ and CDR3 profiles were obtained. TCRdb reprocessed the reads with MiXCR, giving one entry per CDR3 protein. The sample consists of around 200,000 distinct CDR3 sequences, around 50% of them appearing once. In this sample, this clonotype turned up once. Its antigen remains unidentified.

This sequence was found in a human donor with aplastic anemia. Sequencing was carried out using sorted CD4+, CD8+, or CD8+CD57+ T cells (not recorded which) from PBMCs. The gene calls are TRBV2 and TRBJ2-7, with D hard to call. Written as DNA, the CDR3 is TGTGCCAGCAGTTTATTCCTAACCAACTACGAGCAGTACTTC. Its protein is CASSLFLTNYEQYF.